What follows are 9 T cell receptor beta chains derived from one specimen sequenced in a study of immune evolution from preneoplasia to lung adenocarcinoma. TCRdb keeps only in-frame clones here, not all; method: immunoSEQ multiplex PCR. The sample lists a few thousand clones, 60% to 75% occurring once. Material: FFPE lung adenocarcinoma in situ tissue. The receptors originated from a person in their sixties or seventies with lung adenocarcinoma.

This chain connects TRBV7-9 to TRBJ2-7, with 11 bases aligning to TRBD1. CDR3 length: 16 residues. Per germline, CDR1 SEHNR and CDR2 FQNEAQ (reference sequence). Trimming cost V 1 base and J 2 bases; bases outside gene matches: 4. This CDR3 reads CASSLGMGQGAYEQYF. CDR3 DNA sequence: TGTGCCAGCAGCTTAGGGATGGGACAGGGGGCCTACGAGCAGTACTTC.

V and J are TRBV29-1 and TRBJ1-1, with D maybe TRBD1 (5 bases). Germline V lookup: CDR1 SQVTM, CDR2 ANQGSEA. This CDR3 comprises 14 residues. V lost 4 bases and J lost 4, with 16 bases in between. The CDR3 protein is CSVGTQGVGTEAFF. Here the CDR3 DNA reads TGCAGCGTTGGAACTCAAGGGGTGGGCACTGAAGCTTTCTTT.

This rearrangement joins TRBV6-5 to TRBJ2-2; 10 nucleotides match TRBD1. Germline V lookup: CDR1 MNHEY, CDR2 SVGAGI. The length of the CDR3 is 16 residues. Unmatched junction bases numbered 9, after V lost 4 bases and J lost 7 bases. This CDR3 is CASSSPGQGIIGELFF. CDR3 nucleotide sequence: TGTGCCAGCAGTTCTCCGGGACAGGGGATTATCGGGGAGCTGTTTTTT.

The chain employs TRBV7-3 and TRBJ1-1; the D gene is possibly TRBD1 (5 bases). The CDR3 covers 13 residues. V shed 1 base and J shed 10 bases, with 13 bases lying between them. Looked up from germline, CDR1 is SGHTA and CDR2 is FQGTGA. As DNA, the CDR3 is TGTGCCAGCAGCTTAAGGCAGGGAGTGGGAGCTTTCTTT. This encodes CASSLRQGVGAFF.

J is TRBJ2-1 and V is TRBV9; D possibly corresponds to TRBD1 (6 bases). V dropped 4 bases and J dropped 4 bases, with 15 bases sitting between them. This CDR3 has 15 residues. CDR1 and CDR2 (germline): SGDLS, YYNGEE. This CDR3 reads CASSPRDTVYNEQFF. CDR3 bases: TGTGCCAGCAGCCCCCGGGACACAGTTTACAATGAGCAGTTCTTC.

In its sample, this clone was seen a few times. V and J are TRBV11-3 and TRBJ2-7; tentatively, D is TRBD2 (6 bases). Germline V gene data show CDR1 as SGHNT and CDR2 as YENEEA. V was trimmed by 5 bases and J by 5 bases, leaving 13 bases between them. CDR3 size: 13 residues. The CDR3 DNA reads TGTGCCAGCAGCCCGGGAGTTTTTAACGAGCAGTACTTC. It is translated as CASSPGVFNEQYF.

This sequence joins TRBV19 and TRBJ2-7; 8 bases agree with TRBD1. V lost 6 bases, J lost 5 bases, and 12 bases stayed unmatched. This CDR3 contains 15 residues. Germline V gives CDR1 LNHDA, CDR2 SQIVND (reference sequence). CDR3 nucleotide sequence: TGTGCCAGTAGCGGTCAAGCAGGGGGCCGGCACGAGCAGTACTTC. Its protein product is CASSGQAGGRHEQYF.

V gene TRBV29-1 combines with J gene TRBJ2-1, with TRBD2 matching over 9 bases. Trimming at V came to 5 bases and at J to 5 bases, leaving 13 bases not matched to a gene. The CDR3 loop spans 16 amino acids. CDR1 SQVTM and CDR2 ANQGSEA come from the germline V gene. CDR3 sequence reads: CSVLPYLTSGDNEQFF. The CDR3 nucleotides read TGCAGCGTTCTCCCCTATTTGACTAGCGGAGACAATGAGCAGTTCTTC.

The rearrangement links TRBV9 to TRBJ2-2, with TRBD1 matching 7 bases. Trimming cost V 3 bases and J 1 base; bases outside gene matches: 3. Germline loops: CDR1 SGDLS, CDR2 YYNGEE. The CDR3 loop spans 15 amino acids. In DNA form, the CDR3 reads TGTGCCAGCAGCGCCGGGACAGAGAACACCGGGGAGCTGTTTTTT. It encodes CASSAGTENTGELFF.